This TCR beta chain was observed in a study of cytomegalovirus exposure and HLA in healthy donors. PCR involved 60 Vbeta and 13 Jbeta primers. Generated by immunoSEQ multiplex PCR, the TCRdb table keeps only in-frame clones and is missing some. The data contain under 200,000 clones, about 88% of them seen just once; the ten biggest clones take up about 2.4%. The ends lost 3 bases at V and 5 bases at J; junction bases unmatched: 3. The CDR3 runs 13 residues. CDR1 is KGHSH, CDR2 LQKENI, per germline. The receptor's source is a young man in good health and CMV-seropositive. This sequence joins TRBV18 and TRBJ1-1, with 7 bases that match TRBD1. Material: PBMCs. The DNA of the CDR3 is TGTGCCAGCTCACCCGACAGGGTAACTGAAGCTTTCTTT. This gives the protein CASSPDRVTEAFF.